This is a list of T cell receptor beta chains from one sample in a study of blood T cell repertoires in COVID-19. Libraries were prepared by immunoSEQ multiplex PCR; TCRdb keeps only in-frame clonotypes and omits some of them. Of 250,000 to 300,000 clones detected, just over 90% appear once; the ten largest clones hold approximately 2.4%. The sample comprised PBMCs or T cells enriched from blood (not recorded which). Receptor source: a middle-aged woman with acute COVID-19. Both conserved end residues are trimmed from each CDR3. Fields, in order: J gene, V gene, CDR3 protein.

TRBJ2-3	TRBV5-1	ASSSGTSGRDTQY
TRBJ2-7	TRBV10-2	ASSDWGQRYEQY
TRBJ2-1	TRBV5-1	ASSFTYNEQF
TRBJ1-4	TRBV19	ASRTNALTADNEKLF
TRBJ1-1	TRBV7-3	ASSFTKNTEAF
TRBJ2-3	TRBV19	ASKATPGVDTQY
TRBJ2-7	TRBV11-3	ASSLVGTGENEQY
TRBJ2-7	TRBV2	ASSPGLGRYEQY
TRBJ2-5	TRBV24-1	ATSDRGWTQY
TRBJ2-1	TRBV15	ATSRDRAGVYNEQF
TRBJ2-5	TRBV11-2	ASSSSLGQGARETQY
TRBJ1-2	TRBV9	ASSVAGLTSGMGYT
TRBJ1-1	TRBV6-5	ASRIDRGENTEAF
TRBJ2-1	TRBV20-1	SADQVNPF
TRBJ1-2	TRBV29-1	SVGQGVGYGYT
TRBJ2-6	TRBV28	ASSASGAGANVLT
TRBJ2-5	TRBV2	ASSDFGLPRETQY
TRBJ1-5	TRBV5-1	ASSLQGRSNQPQH
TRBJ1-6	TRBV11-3	ASSRDRGHSPLH
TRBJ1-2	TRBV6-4	ASSDRGYGYT
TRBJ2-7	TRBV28	ASSFPDSYYEQY
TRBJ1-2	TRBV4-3	ASSQDWSGFGYGYT
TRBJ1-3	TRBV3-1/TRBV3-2	ASSRTPYSGNTIY
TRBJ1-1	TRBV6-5	ASTGQGGLNTEAF
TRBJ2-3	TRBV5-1	ANSFRGEGTDTQY
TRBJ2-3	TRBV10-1	ASSERGCSTDTQY
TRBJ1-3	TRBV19	ASSDGASGNTIY
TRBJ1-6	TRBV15	ATSRDRGGSSYNSPLH
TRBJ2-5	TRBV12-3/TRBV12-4	ASSLGAKTQY
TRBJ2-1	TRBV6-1	ASSERQGGWEQF
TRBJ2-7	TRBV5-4	ASSSSGRVYEQY
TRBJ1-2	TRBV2	ASSVTGLDGYT
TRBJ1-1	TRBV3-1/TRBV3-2	ASSLGPNTEAF
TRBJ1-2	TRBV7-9	ASSLTAGTENYGYT
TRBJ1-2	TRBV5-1	ASSSTTDRGKGYT
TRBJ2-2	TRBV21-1	ASMGVRQGAPPNTGELF
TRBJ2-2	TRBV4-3	ASSPQVLAGSNTGELF
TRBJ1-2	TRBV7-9	ASSLTGWAHNYGYT
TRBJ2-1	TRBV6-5	ASSCPRGRENEQF
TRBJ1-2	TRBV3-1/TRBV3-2	ASSQSAGLSYGYT
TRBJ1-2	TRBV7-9	ASSLGQGAVANYGYT
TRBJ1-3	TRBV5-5	ASSPLLSSRSGNTIY
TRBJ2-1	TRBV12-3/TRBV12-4	ASRRTGVNEQF
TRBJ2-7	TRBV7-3	ASSLGSGGAYEQY
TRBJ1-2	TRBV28	ASSFRDRVDGYT
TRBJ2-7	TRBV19	ATGGPSYEQY
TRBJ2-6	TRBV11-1	ASSFRVSGANVLT
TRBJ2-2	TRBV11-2	ASSFESGNTGELF
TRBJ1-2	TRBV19	ANSIEQGDYGYT
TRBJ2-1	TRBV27	ASSISGGTNNEQF
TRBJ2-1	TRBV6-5	ASRTLAGGSNEQF
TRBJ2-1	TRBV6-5	ASGAGGYNEQF
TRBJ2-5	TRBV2	ASSEGDRGVLGGETQY
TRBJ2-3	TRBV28	ASSLRQVRADTQY
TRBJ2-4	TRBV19	ASSSRDRGNIQY
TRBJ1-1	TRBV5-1	ASSLVGQGRLDTEAF
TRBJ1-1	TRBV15	ATSRQDTEAF
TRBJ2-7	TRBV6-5	ASSYSTGGYEQY
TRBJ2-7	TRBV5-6	ASSLGGYEQY
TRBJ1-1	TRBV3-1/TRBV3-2	ATTKDQAGAEAF